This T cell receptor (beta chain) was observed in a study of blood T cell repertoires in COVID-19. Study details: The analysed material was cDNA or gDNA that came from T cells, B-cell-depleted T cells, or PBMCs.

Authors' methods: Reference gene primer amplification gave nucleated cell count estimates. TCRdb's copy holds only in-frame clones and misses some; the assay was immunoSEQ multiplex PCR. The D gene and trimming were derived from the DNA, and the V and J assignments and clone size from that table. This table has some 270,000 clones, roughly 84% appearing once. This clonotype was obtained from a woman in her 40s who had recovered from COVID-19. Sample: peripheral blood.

CDR3 sequence reads: CASSTPGGQYEQYF. The DNA for the CDR3 is TGTGCCAGCAGCACCCCGGGGGGGCAATACGAGCAGTACTTC. V and J are TRBV7-9 and TRBJ2-7; TRBD2 aligns across 8 bases. Germline V lookup: CDR1 SEHNR, CDR2 FQNEAQ (reference sequence). This CDR3 has 14 residues. Losses at the gene ends were 5 bases for V and 4 bases for J; bases not matched to a gene: 7.